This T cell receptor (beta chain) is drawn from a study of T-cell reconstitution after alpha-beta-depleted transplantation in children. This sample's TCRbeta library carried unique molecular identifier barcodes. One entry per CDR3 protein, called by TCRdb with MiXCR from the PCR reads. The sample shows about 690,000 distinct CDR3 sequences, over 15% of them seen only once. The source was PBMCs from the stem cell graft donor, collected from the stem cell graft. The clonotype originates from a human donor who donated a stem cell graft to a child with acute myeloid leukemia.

This CDR3 reads CASSLVRAEKLFF. CDR3 sequence (DNA): TGTGCCAGCAGCTTAGTTCGGGCGGAAAAACTGTTTTTT. V gene TRBV11-2 combines with J gene TRBJ1-4; D unclear. The germline gives CDR1 SGHAT, CDR2 FQNNGV. The CDR3 spans 13 residues. V was pared by 1 base and J by 8 bases, with 8 bases between.